These 30 T cell receptor beta chains were sequenced from one sample in a study of identifying expanded T cells in peripheral blood. Sequencing used immunoSEQ multiplex PCR; TCRdb keeps in-frame clones, though not all of them. In the table there are tens of thousands of clones, around 84% of which are singletons. Sequenced sample: blood. The receptors stem from a person aged 18 to 70 in good health.

CDR3: CASSLALEPNEQFF. In DNA form, the CDR3 reads TGTGCCAGCAGCTTAGCCCTAGAGCCCAATGAGCAGTTCTTC. The chain recombines TRBV7-9 with TRBJ2-1, with no clear D. CDR3 length: 14 amino acids. Germline values: CDR1 SEHNR, CDR2 FQNEAQ (reference sequence). V was pared by 0 bases and J by 6 bases, with 9 bases between.

The rearrangement links TRBV10-3 to TRBJ2-3; D may match TRBD1 or TRBD2 (6 bases each). V was cut by 7 bases and J by 3 bases, with 11 bases left in between. The CDR3 has 13 amino acids. CDR1 and CDR2 from the germline V gene are ENHRY and SYGVKD. The CDR3 loop reads CAIKPGATDTQYF. CDR3 sequence (DNA): TGTGCCATCAAGCCGGGGGCGACAGATACGCAGTATTTT.

The chain is built from TRBV9 and TRBJ1-3; 9 nucleotides match TRBD1. Germline V gene data show CDR1 as SGDLS and CDR2 as YYNGEE. V shed 4 bases, J shed 0 bases, and the junction held 5 bases outside the gene matches. The CDR3 has 16 residues. The CDR3 region is CASSKGQGLSGNTIYF. DNA for the CDR3: TGTGCCAGCAGCAAGGGACAGGGACTCTCTGGAAACACCATATATTTT.

The chain uses TRBV30 and TRBJ1-3; D not certain. CDR1 and CDR2 from the germline V gene are GTSNPN and SVGIG (reference sequence). V lost 3 bases, J lost 7 bases, and 13 bases lay in between. The CDR3 totals 13 residues. As DNA, the CDR3 is TGTGCCTGGAGGGCTGGGGTTGGGAACACCATATATTTT. Its translation is CAWRAGVGNTIYF.

The chain joins TRBV30 to TRBJ2-7, with D perhaps matching TRBD2 (7 bases). Germline values: CDR1 GTSNPN, CDR2 SVGIG (reference sequence). Trimming cost V 0 bases and J 7 bases, with 19 bases left between them. This CDR3 has 15 amino acids. DNA for the CDR3: TGTGCCTGGAGTGTTGGAGGGGGGGGAGCGGGAGAGCAGTACTTC. This encodes CAWSVGGGGAGEQYF. Full variable domain (remainder filled in from reference TRBV30 and TRBJ2-7): SQTIHQWPATLVQPVGSPLSLECTVEGTSNPNLYWYRQAAGRGLQLLFYSVGIGQISSEVPQNLSASRPQDRQFILSSKKLLLSDSGFYLCAWSVGGGGAGEQYFGPGTRLTVT.

V usage is TRBV6-5 and J usage is TRBJ1-2; no firm D call. The CDR3 sequence is 12 residues long. From germline, CDR1 is MNHEY and CDR2 SVGAGI. Trimming removed 6 bases from V and 5 bases from J, with 10 bases in between. The CDR3 DNA is TGTGCCAGCAGCCGACTGGGATATGGCTACACCTTC. It specifies CASSRLGYGYTF.

V usage is TRBV6-6 and J usage is TRBJ1-1; no clear D. The CDR3 sequence is 12 residues long. The germline CDR1 and CDR2 sequences are MNHNY and SVGAGI (reference sequence). Deletions cut 2 bases from V and 6 bases from J, with 7 bases between. The CDR3 spells CASSYGVSEAFF. CDR3 DNA sequence: TGTGCCAGCAGTTACGGGGTTTCTGAAGCTTTCTTT.

V and J are TRBV11-1 and TRBJ2-7, with 12 bases lining up with TRBD2. CDR1 is SGHAT and CDR2 is FQDESV in the germline V gene (reference sequence). V lost 5 bases and J lost 2; bases outside the gene matches: 4. The CDR3 totals 15 residues. For the CDR3, the DNA is TGTGCCAGCAGCACGACTAGCGGGGGTGCCTACGAGCAGTACTTC. Translated: CASSTTSGGAYEQYF.

The V and J genes are TRBV6-5 and TRBJ1-2; no definite D call. This CDR3 contains 14 residues. CDR1 and CDR2 from the germline V gene are MNHEY and SVGAGI. Trimming left V 4 bases short and J 0 bases short, with 9 bases between. The CDR3 sequence is CASSSDITNYGYTF. CDR3 DNA: TGTGCCAGCAGTTCAGACATTACTAACTATGGCTACACCTTC.

The gene calls are TRBV5-8 and TRBJ2-5; D is unresolved. Germline CDR1 reads SGHTS; CDR2 reads YDEGEE. V lost 0 bases and J lost 5, with 17 bases in between. CDR3 length: 16 amino acids. The CDR3 nucleotides read TGTGCCAGCAGCTTGGGGGGATACGGAGCCGTGGAGACCCAGTACTTC. Amino acids: CASSLGGYGAVETQYF.

The V gene is TRBV6-5, the J gene TRBJ2-2; 12 bases are a match to TRBD1. The CDR3 extends over 15 amino acids. The V and J ends lost 6 bases and 11 bases, in that order; junction bases with no gene match: 10. CDR1 is MNHEY, CDR2 SVGAGI, per germline. The CDR3 coding sequence is TGTGCCAGCAGCTTCAATAGAGGGACAGGGGGCGAGCTGTTTTTT. Translation gives CASSFNRGTGGELFF.

V is TRBV14 and J is TRBJ1-3; 8 nucleotides line up with TRBD1. Germline CDR1 SGHDN, CDR2 FVKESK. The CDR3 has 15 residues. With V trimmed by 2 bases and J by 4 bases, 4 bases remained unmatched. The chain's CDR3 is CASSQRQGRGNTIYF. Written as DNA, the CDR3 is TGTGCCAGCAGCCAACGACAGGGGAGGGGAAACACCATATATTTT.

This clone was seen only once. The chain has TRBV7-9 and TRBJ1-1; D is possibly TRBD1 (5 bases). The CDR3 is 16 residues long. Trimming pared 5 bases from V and 3 bases from J, leaving 19 bases between. Germline CDR1 and CDR2: SEHNR and FQNEAQ (reference sequence). Here the CDR3 reads CASSGRETVGYTEAFF. CDR3 coding DNA: TGTGCCAGCAGCGGAAGGGAGACAGTTGGTTACACTGAAGCTTTCTTT.

This chain links TRBV19 with TRBJ2-7, with a possible D match to TRBD2 (6 bases). The CDR3 has 15 residues. Trimming removed 1 base from V and 3 bases from J, with 13 bases in between. Germline V gene data show CDR1 as LNHDA and CDR2 as SQIVND (reference sequence). CDR3 nucleotide sequence: TGTGCCAGTAGTATAGTGGACGCGGGAAACTACGAGCAGTACTTC. It yields the protein CASSIVDAGNYEQYF. Full variable domain (remainder filled in from reference TRBV19 and TRBJ2-7): DGGITQSPKYLFRKEGQNVTLSCEQNLNHDAMYWYRQDPGQGLRLIYYSQIVNDFQKGDIAEGYSVSREKKESFPLTVTSAQKNPTAFYLCASSIVDAGNYEQYFGPGTRLTVT.

J is TRBJ1-1 and V is TRBV19, with D unresolved. Germline V gene data show CDR1 as LNHDA and CDR2 as SQIVND (reference sequence). This CDR3 is built from 14 residues. Trimming removed 6 bases from V and 1 base from J, with 12 bases in between. CDR3 loop: CASSPKRPNTEAFF. CDR3 in DNA: TGTGCCAGTAGCCCGAAACGGCCGAACACTGAAGCTTTCTTT.

The rearrangement uses TRBV6-5 and TRBJ1-1, with TRBD1 identical over 8 bases. Germline CDR1 reads MNHEY; CDR2 reads SVGAGI. This CDR3 is built from 16 residues. J gave up 5 bases and V 0 bases, and 8 bases lay outside the gene matches. CDR3 amino acids: CASSYSRTGRGTEAFF. The CDR3 bases are TGTGCCAGCAGTTACTCGAGGACAGGGAGGGGAACTGAAGCTTTCTTT.

This sequence joins TRBV6-5 and TRBJ1-1, with unresolved D. The germline CDR1 and CDR2 sequences are MNHEY and SVGAGI. The germline V and J ends were trimmed by 1 base and 1 base, with 7 bases remaining between them. This CDR3 is built from 14 residues. CDR3 nucleotide sequence: TGTGCCAGCAGTTACTACAGCTCGAACACTGAAGCTTTCTTT. Its protein is CASSYYSSNTEAFF.

CDR3 loop: CAWSVLGRSEAFF. DNA of the CDR3: TGTGCCTGGAGTGTACTGGGGAGAAGTGAAGCTTTCTTT. J is TRBJ1-1 and V is TRBV30, with D unclear. Germline assignment: CDR1 GTSNPN and CDR2 SVGIG (reference sequence). The length of the CDR3 is 13 residues. The V and J ends lost 0 bases and 7 bases respectively, with 12 bases between them.

This rearrangement joins TRBV19 to TRBJ1-5; D remains ambiguous. CDR3 length equals 15 residues. Trimming removed 1 base from V and 5 bases from J, with 12 bases in between. Germline CDR1 is LNHDA and CDR2 is SQIVND (reference sequence). CDR3 DNA: TGTGCCAGTAGTATAGGTCAGCGAAGGGATCAGCCCCAGCATTTT. Its translation: CASSIGQRRDQPQHF.

This clone was seen more than once but under ten times. The V call is TRBV7-2, the J call TRBJ1-2; 8 bases fit TRBD1. In germline, CDR1 is SGHTA, CDR2 FQGNSA. Trimming at V came to 7 bases and at J to 5 bases, leaving 6 bases not matched to a gene. This CDR3 has 13 amino acids. The CDR3 here is CASTPTGGYGYTF. The CDR3 DNA reads as TGTGCCAGCACGCCAACAGGGGGGTATGGCTACACCTTC.

The chain has TRBV7-9 and TRBJ1-4; 7 bases fit TRBD1. The CDR3 runs to 14 residues. J was trimmed by 8 bases and V by 6 bases; bases with no gene match: 9. Germline V CDR1 and CDR2: SEHNR, FQNEAQ (reference sequence). The CDR3, as DNA: TGTGCCAGCAGTAACCGGGACAGAGGGGAAAAACTGTTTTTT. Translation: CASSNRDRGEKLFF.

This chain uses TRBV19 with TRBJ1-5, with D unclear. Germline CDR1 and CDR2: LNHDA and SQIVND (reference sequence). Trimming took 5 bases from V and 0 from J, leaving 8 bases between them. The length of the CDR3 is 14 residues. In DNA, the CDR3 is TGTGCCAGTAGTGGGGTAAATAGCAATCAGCCCCAGCATTTT. Its translation is CASSGVNSNQPQHF.

Only a few counts were recorded for this clone. The chain couples TRBV7-3 to TRBJ1-1; D remains ambiguous. Per germline, CDR1 SGHTA and CDR2 FQGTGA. Trimming removed 2 bases from V and 4 bases from J, with 11 bases in between. CDR3 length: 14 amino acids. This CDR3 is CASSLLSVGTEAFF. The CDR3 DNA reads TGTGCCAGCAGCTTATTATCGGTGGGCACTGAAGCTTTCTTT.

This sequence joins TRBV11-2 and TRBJ2-3; D remains unclear. Trimming cost V 5 bases and J 4 bases, with 10 bases left between them. From germline, CDR1 is SGHAT and CDR2 FQNNGV. CDR3 length: 13 residues. The CDR3 reads CASSRTHPDTQYF. As DNA, the CDR3 is TGTGCCAGCAGCCGGACCCACCCAGATACGCAGTATTTT.

This clone was detected once. At one boundary the junction diverges from the germline segment, which might be a read error. The CDR3 reads CASSFGSTYEQYF. DNA of the CDR3: TGTGCCAGCAGCTTTGGCTCAACCTACGAGCAGTACTTC. The genes are TRBV5-3 and TRBJ2-7; no definite D call. TRBV5-3 is flagged as an ORF with uncertain function. The CDR3 has 13 amino acids.

The rearrangement joins TRBV25-1 to TRBJ1-4; 9 nucleotides align to TRBD1. This CDR3 has 16 residues. Germline V gives CDR1 MGHDK, CDR2 SYGVNS. Losses at the gene ends were 7 bases for V and 5 bases for J; bases not matched to a gene: 11. The CDR3 coding sequence is TGTGCCAGCACTCTACCTCCCGGGACAGGGAATGAAAAACTGTTTTTT. It encodes CASTLPPGTGNEKLFF.

The rearrangement joins TRBV6-1 to TRBJ1-1; D remains ambiguous. The germline V gene encodes CDR1 MNHNS and CDR2 SASEGT. This CDR3 region has 12 residues. With 0 bases removed from V and 10 bases from J, the gap between germline ends came to 9 bases. CDR3 residues: CASSEAQVTAFF. The CDR3 DNA reads as TGTGCCAGCAGTGAAGCGCAGGTAACAGCTTTCTTT.

V is TRBV27 and J is TRBJ2-1; 11 nucleotides match TRBD1. This CDR3 has 15 residues. After removal of 4 bases from V and 3 bases from J, the junction contained 2 bases not matched to a gene. Germline V gives CDR1 MNHEY, CDR2 SMNVEV (reference sequence). CDR3 DNA: TGTGCCAGCAGTTCAGGGACAGGGGGCTACAATGAGCAGTTCTTC. Protein sequence: CASSSGTGGYNEQFF.

This sequence joins TRBV4-1 and TRBJ1-4; the match to TRBD1 covers 8 bases. J lost 7 bases, V lost 2 bases, and 6 bases had no gene match. Germline assignment: CDR1 MGHRA and CDR2 YSYEKL. The CDR3 has 15 amino acids. The DNA for the CDR3 is TGCGCCAGCAGCCAACGGGACAGGTCCTCTGAAAAACTGTTTTTT. Its protein is CASSQRDRSSEKLFF.

The chain uses TRBV11-2 and TRBJ2-3; D may be TRBD1 (6 bases). The CDR3 totals 17 residues. Trimming took off 5 bases at V and 3 bases at J, with 21 bases between the two ends. The germline CDR1 and CDR2 sequences are SGHAT and FQNNGV. CDR3 residues: CASSPRQDAIRTDTQYF. CDR3 sequence (DNA): TGTGCCAGCAGCCCTCGACAGGACGCTATCAGGACAGATACGCAGTATTTT.